This T cell receptor (beta chain) emerged from a study of blood T cell repertoires in COVID-19. In the original processing: The authors estimated nucleated cell counts from reference gene primer amplification. Some clones are missing from TCRdb's copy, which holds only in-frame ones; the method was immunoSEQ multiplex PCR. V and J calls and clone size are given by that table; D and trimming were obtained from the DNA. The repertoire holds approximately 100,000 clones, with approximately 88% as singletons. This CDR3 has 13 residues. V shed 0 bases and J shed 11 bases, with 13 bases lying between them. CDR1 SEHNR and CDR2 FQNEAQ come from the germline V gene (reference sequence).

This clonotype was obtained from a woman in her sixties with acute or convalescent COVID-19. Sequencing input: peripheral blood. The J gene is TRBJ1-2, the V gene TRBV7-9, with D possibly TRBD1 on 6 matching bases. CDR3: CASSLATGPFYTF. Written as DNA, the CDR3 is TGTGCCAGCAGCTTAGCAACAGGGCCTTTTTACACCTTC.